One sample yielded the 17 T cell receptor beta chains listed below, sequenced in a study of blood T cell dynamics during melanoma immunotherapy. Repertoires were generated with immunoSEQ multiplex PCR, while TCRdb's copy carries only in-frame clones and drops some. The sample records approximately 17,000 clones, roughly 90% being singletons. Time point noted: pre-treatment baseline. The sequenced sample was blood, obtained from a patient treated with checkpoint blockade. The receptors originated from a human donor with melanoma.

Turning to this clone: At one end the junction does not follow the germline gene, possibly because of a read error. The chain couples TRBV6-5 to TRBJ1-2, with 8 bases fitting TRBD1. This CDR3 has 15 amino acids. Germline CDR1 is MNHEY and CDR2 is SVGAGI. The CDR3 spells CASSDSGGPPDGYTF. In DNA form, the CDR3 reads TGTGCCAGCAGTGACTCAGGGGGCCCTCCTGATGGCTACACCTTC.

The J gene is TRBJ1-3, the V gene TRBV7-2; D is ambiguous. V lost 3 bases and J 0 bases, leaving 18 bases between the germline ends. The CDR3 contains 18 residues. Germline CDR1 and CDR2: SGHTA and FQGNSA. The CDR3 loop is CASSFAPSAGRSGNTIYF. The CDR3 DNA sequence: TGTGCCAGCAGCTTTGCGCCCTCGGCAGGCCGCTCTGGAAACACCATATATTTT.

The chain joins TRBV11-1 to TRBJ2-7, with a tentative D call TRBD2 (6 bases). The ends were cut back, 0 bases at V and 6 bases at J, with 18 bases in the middle. The CDR3 sequence is 16 residues long. From germline, CDR1 is SGHAT and CDR2 FQDESV (reference sequence). The CDR3 spells CASSLAVPFAGPEQYF. The CDR3 coding sequence is TGTGCCAGCAGCTTAGCGGTGCCCTTTGCGGGACCCGAGCAGTACTTC. The variable domain in full, with the rest retrieved from reference TRBV11-1 and TRBJ2-7, is EAEVAQSPRYKITEKSQAVAFWCDPISGHATLYWYRQILGQGPELLVQFQDESVVDDSQLPKDRFSAERLKGVDSTLKIQPAELGDSAMYLCASSLAVPFAGPEQYFGPGTRLTVT.

This clone was observed a handful of times. The chain is built from TRBV6-1 and TRBJ2-7, with TRBD2 matching 8 bases. The V gene's germline CDR1 is MNHNS and CDR2 SASEGT. Trimming cost V 5 bases and J 1 base; bases outside gene matches: 7. The CDR3 is made up of 15 amino acids. DNA for the CDR3: TGTGCCAGCAGTCACCGGGAGGGAAATTCCTACGAGCAGTACTTC. Protein sequence: CASSHREGNSYEQYF.

The chain carries TRBV6-5 and TRBJ2-7, with 12 bases fitting TRBD2. Germline values: CDR1 MNHEY, CDR2 SVGAGI. Trimming cost V 0 bases and J 3 bases; bases outside gene matches: 0. The CDR3 runs 15 residues. The CDR3 is CASSYSTSGSYEQYF. The CDR3 DNA sequence: TGTGCCAGCAGTTACTCGACTAGCGGGAGCTACGAGCAGTACTTC.

The CDR3: CASSLGTAGNTIYF. The CDR3 region has the DNA TGTGCCAGCAGCTTGGGGACAGCTGGAAACACCATATATTTT. J is TRBJ1-3 and V is TRBV5-6; TRBD1 is a possible D gene (6 bases). The CDR3 contains 14 residues. Trimming shortened V by 0 bases and J by 2 bases, and 6 bases separated the two germline ends. Germline-derived CDR1 and CDR2 are SGHDT and YYEEEE.

The chain uses TRBV27 and TRBJ1-5; 9 bases match TRBD1. Germline values: CDR1 MNHEY, CDR2 SMNVEV (reference sequence). This CDR3 has 16 residues. Losses at the gene ends were 4 bases for V and 0 bases for J; bases not matched to a gene: 4. The CDR3 spells CASSSYRGHSNQPQHF. CDR3 DNA: TGTGCCAGCAGTTCCTACAGGGGGCATAGCAATCAGCCCCAGCATTTT.

The rearrangement joins TRBV6-5 to TRBJ2-1; 14 bases are a match to TRBD2. Germline values: CDR1 MNHEY, CDR2 SVGAGI. The CDR3 is made up of 16 amino acids. After removal of 4 bases from V and 7 bases from J, the junction contained 6 bases not matched to a gene. CDR3 bases: TGTGCCAGCAGTTTCGCCGGGACTAGCGGGAGTAATGAGCAGTTCTTC. It yields the protein CASSFAGTSGSNEQFF.

The rearrangement links TRBV5-1 to TRBJ1-2; D is unclear. Germline values: CDR1 SGHRS, CDR2 YFSETQ. This CDR3 comprises 16 residues. V lost 0 bases, J lost 8 bases, and 20 bases lay in between. CDR3 coding DNA: TGCGCCAGCAGCTTGGAATCCCCCTCCCGTCGAGGCGGCTACACCTTC. As protein: CASSLESPSRRGGYTF.

The rearrangement joins TRBV7-9 to TRBJ2-1, with TRBD1 matching 7 bases. Per the germline V gene, CDR1 is SEHNR and CDR2 is FQNEAQ (reference sequence). The CDR3 covers 15 residues. Losses at the gene ends were 1 base for V and 6 bases for J; bases not matched to a gene: 6. CDR3 in DNA: TGTGCCAGCAGCTTAGGCGGGCAGGGGGTCAATGAGCAGTTCTTC. It is translated as CASSLGGQGVNEQFF.

This clone appeared a single time. The V call is TRBV10-3, the J call TRBJ2-7; possibly TRBD2 for D (6 bases). Between the trimmed V and J ends, which lost 0 bases and 2 bases, there was a span of 11 bases. CDR1 is ENHRY, CDR2 SYGVKD, per germline. The CDR3 totals 15 residues. The CDR3 DNA reads TGTGCCATCAGTGAGTCGAACGGGGGTCCCTACGAGCAGTACTTC. It is translated as CAISESNGGPYEQYF.

The J gene is TRBJ2-2, the V gene TRBV6-7, with D possibly being TRBD2 (6 bases). TRBV6-7 is an open reading frame, and its role is uncertain. CDR3 length: 14 amino acids. Trimming shortened V by 5 bases and J by 5 bases, and 12 bases separated the two germline ends. As DNA, the CDR3 is TGTGCCAGCAGTCCCGGGGGTCGGACCGGGGAGCTGTTTTTT. Residues: CASSPGGRTGELFF.

This rearrangement joins TRBV19 to TRBJ1-5, with 11 bases fitting TRBD1. Germline trimming cut 5 bases from V and 6 bases from J; bases unmatched to any gene: 9. The CDR3 spans 16 residues. From germline, CDR1 is LNHDA and CDR2 SQIVND (reference sequence). The CDR3: CASSAGTGGGGQPQHF. The CDR3 DNA reads TGTGCCAGTAGTGCCGGGACAGGGGGAGGTGGTCAGCCCCAGCATTTT.

The genes are TRBV30 and TRBJ1-1; D might be TRBD1 (6 bases). Trimming took 1 base from V and 7 from J, leaving 10 bases between them. The CDR3 has 12 amino acids. The germline gives CDR1 GTSNPN, CDR2 SVGIG (reference sequence). Here the CDR3 DNA reads TGTGCCTGGAGTGACAGGGTTGGTGAAGCTTTCTTT. This codes for CAWSDRVGEAFF. The full variable domain, rest sourced from reference TRBV30 and TRBJ1-1, is SQTIHQWPATLVQPVGSPLSLECTVEGTSNPNLYWYRQAAGRGLQLLFYSVGIGQISSEVPQNLSASRPQDRQFILSSKKLLLSDSGFYLCAWSDRVGEAFFGQGTRLTVV.

This clone is a singleton in its sample. J is TRBJ2-7 and V is TRBV5-4, with TRBD2 matching over 7 bases. This CDR3 contains 15 residues. Germline CDR1 SGHNT, CDR2 YYREEE (reference sequence). With V trimmed by 0 bases and J by 1 base, 4 bases remained unmatched. CDR3 sequence (DNA): TGTGCCAGCAGCTTGGGTAGCGGGTCTTCCTACGAGCAGTACTTC. Protein: CASSLGSGSSYEQYF. Full variable domain (outside the CDR3, taken from reference TRBV5-4 and TRBJ2-7): ETGVTQSPTHLIKTRGQQVTLRCSSQSGHNTVSWYQQALGQGPQFIFQYYREEENGRGNFPPRFSGLQFPNYSSELNVNALELDDSALYLCASSLGSGSSYEQYFGPGTRLTVT.

The chain is built from TRBV9 and TRBJ2-7; TRBD1 might be the D (6 bases). There are 15 residues in the CDR3. The ends were cut back, 2 bases at V and 2 bases at J, with 14 bases in the middle. Germline-derived CDR1 and CDR2 are SGDLS and YYNGEE. The CDR3 nucleotides are TGTGCCAGCAGCGTTGGACAGCAAAAAACCTACGAGCAGTACTTC. It specifies CASSVGQQKTYEQYF.

The chain carries TRBV6-1 and TRBJ2-7; D could derive from TRBD1 or TRBD2 (5 bases each). Germline assignment: CDR1 MNHNS and CDR2 SASEGT. There are 13 residues in the CDR3. With 7 bases removed from V and 2 bases from J, the gap between germline ends came to 12 bases. For the CDR3, the DNA is TGTGCCAGCAATCTGGGGGTCCCCTACGAGCAGTACTTC. It is translated as CASNLGVPYEQYF.